Listed below are T cell receptor beta chains from one sample, sequenced in a study of memory CD4+ T cells and cytomegalovirus serostatus. The assay was immunoSEQ multiplex PCR, and TCRdb's table has in-frame clones only and misses some. The sample contains 75,000 to 90,000 clones, around 80% of which appear only once. The sample consisted of memory CD4+ T cells from blood. Receptors originate from an adult in good health and CMV-seronegative. Each CDR3 is given with its conserved first and last residue. Fields, in order: clone size, D gene, V gene, J gene, CDR3 DNA, CDR3 protein. A D gene is named only where the DNA matches it firmly. Part of the rows lack a size; the others show once, few, many or a class for expanded clones.

clone_size: few; d_call: .; v_call: TRBV5-4; j_call: TRBJ1-2; cdr3_nt: TGTGCCAGCAGCCCCGGACAGCTCGGGTCGGGCTATGGCTACACCTTC; cdr3_aa: CASSPGQLGSGYGYTF
clone_size: .; d_call: .; v_call: TRBV10-2; j_call: TRBJ1-5; cdr3_nt: TGCGCCAGCAGTGATGCGGCAGCCTTGAATCAGCCCCAGCATTTT; cdr3_aa: CASSDAAALNQPQHF
clone_size: .; d_call: TRBD1; v_call: TRBV5-1; j_call: TRBJ2-7; cdr3_nt: TGCGCCAGCAGGGTGGGGGACAGGGCAGTGGGCGAGCAGTACTTC; cdr3_aa: CASRVGDRAVGEQYF
clone_size: .; d_call: .; v_call: TRBV6-5; j_call: TRBJ1-2; cdr3_nt: TGTGCCAGCAGTCCAGGGGCGCCGACCGGAGATGGCTACACCTTC; cdr3_aa: CASSPGAPTGDGYTF
clone_size: .; d_call: .; v_call: TRBV9; j_call: TRBJ2-7; cdr3_nt: TGTGCCAGCAGCCCCATATCGGGAGTCTACGAGCAGTACTTC; cdr3_aa: CASSPISGVYEQYF
clone_size: .; d_call: TRBD1; v_call: TRBV29-1; j_call: TRBJ1-1; cdr3_nt: TGCAGCGTTGAGGGAAACAGGGGTGAAGCTTTCTTT; cdr3_aa: CSVEGNRGEAFF
clone_size: .; d_call: .; v_call: TRBV5-6; j_call: TRBJ1-3; cdr3_nt: TGTGCCAGCAGCCCCGAAGGGCGGGATTCTGGAAACACCATATATTTT; cdr3_aa: CASSPEGRDSGNTIYF
clone_size: .; d_call: .; v_call: TRBV6-1; j_call: TRBJ2-7; cdr3_nt: TGTGCCAGCAGTGAAGCCCAGGGCCCTACCTACGAGCAGTACTTC; cdr3_aa: CASSEAQGPTYEQYF
clone_size: .; d_call: TRBD1; v_call: TRBV29-1; j_call: TRBJ2-5; cdr3_nt: TGCAGCGTTGAAGCGGAAAGGGGGCGAGAGACCCAGTACTTC; cdr3_aa: CSVEAERGRETQYF
clone_size: .; d_call: .; v_call: TRBV6-5; j_call: TRBJ1-5; cdr3_nt: TGTGCCAGCAGTTACGCGCCCAATCAGCCCCAGCATTTT; cdr3_aa: CASSYAPNQPQHF